The clone carrying this T cell receptor (beta chain) has a handful of counts. These data belong to a study of regulatory T cells in long-lasting Graves disease. Study information: The antithyroid drugs taken by newly diagnosed Graves' patients had been used for under 3 months.

This CDR3 is 16 amino acids long. Germline CDR1 reads LNHDA; CDR2 reads SQIVND (reference sequence). The germline V and J ends were trimmed by 3 bases and 4 bases, with 13 bases remaining between them. Through Arm-PCR of CDR3 regions and iRepertoire HTBI primers, TCR beta libraries were built. MiXCR was run by TCRdb on the multiplex PCR reads, yielding one entry per CDR3 protein. The sample has about 560,000 distinct CDR3 sequences, about 15% seen once; the top ten hold more than 10%. The time point: newly diagnosed GD, antithyroid drugs for less than 3 months. The TCR library was made from RNA extracted from PBMCs. The data also belong to a second study, concerning T cells in Graves' hyperthyroidism and ophthalmopathy. This second study notes: HTBI primers were the set used in a first-round RT-PCR of the TCR CDR3.

Sequenced here: peripheral blood mononuclear cells (PBMCs), sampled at new diagnosis, from a patient treated with antithyroid drugs. This clonotype was sampled from a young man with Graves disease. The chain uses TRBV19 and TRBJ2-6; perhaps D is TRBD1 or TRBD2 (5 bases each). The CDR3 loop reads CASSILTGTGANVLTF. CDR3 nucleotides: TGTGCCAGTAGTATTCTCACTGGGACCGGGGCCAACGTCCTGACTTTC.